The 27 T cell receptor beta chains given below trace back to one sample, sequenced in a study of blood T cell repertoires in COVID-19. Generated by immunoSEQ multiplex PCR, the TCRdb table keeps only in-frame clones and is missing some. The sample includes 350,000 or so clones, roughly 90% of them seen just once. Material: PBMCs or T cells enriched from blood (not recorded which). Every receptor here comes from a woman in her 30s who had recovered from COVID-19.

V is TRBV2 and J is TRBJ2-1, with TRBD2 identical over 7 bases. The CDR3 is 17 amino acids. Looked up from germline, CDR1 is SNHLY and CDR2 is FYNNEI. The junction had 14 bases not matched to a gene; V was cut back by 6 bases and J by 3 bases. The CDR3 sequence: CASRGLGLPNLYNEQFF. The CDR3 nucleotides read TGTGCCAGCAGGGGACTGGGACTACCTAATCTCTACAATGAGCAGTTCTTC.

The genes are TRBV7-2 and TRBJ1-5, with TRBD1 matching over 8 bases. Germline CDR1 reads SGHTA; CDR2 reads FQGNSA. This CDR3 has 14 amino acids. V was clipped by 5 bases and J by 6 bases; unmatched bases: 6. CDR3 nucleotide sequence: TGTGCCAGCAGCCTCGGACAGGGCACTCAGCCCCAGCATTTT. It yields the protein CASSLGQGTQPQHF.

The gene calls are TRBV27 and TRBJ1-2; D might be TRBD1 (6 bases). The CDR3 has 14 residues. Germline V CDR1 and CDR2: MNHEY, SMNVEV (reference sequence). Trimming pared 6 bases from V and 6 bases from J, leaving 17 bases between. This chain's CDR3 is CASSPITGIDGYTF. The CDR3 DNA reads TGTGCCAGCAGCCCCATTACAGGGATAGATGGCTACACCTTC.

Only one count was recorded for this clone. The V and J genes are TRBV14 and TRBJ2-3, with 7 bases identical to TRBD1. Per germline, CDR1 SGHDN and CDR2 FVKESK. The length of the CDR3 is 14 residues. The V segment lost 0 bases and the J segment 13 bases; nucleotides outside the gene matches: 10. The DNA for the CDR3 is TGTGCCAGCAGCCAAGAGACGATAGGGGGCAACGAGTATTTT. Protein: CASSQETIGGNEYF.

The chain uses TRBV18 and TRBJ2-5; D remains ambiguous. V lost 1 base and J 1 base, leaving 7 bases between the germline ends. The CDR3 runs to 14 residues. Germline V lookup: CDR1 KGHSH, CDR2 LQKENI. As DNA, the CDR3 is TGTGCCAGCTCACCACAGTACAGCCAAGAGACCCAGTACTTC. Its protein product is CASSPQYSQETQYF.

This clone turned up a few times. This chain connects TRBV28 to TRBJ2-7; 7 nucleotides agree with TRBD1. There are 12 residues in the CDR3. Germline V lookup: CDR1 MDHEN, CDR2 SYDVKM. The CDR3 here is CASTGTRYEQYF. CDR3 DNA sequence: TGTGCATCGACAGGGACGCGGTACGAGCAGTACTTC.

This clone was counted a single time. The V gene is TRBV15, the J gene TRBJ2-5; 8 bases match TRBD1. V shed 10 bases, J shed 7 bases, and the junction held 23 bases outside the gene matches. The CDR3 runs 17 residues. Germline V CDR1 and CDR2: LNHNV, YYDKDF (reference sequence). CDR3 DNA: TGTGCCAACTACACCAAGACAGGGGCGGCGTGTTATGGGACCCAGTACTTC. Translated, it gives CANYTKTGAACYGTQYF.

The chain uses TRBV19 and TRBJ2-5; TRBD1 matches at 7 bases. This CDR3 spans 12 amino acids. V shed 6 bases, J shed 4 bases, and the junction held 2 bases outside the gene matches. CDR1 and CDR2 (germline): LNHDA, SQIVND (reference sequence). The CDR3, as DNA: TGTGCCAGTAGCCGGGACAGAGAGACCCAGTACTTC. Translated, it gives CASSRDRETQYF.

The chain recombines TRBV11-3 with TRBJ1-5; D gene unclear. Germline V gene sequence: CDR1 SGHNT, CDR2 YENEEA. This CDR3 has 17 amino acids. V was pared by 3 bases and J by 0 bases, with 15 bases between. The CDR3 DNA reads TGTGCCAGCAGCTTTCCAGTGCCCGAATATAGCAATCAGCCCCAGCATTTT. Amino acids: CASSFPVPEYSNQPQHF.

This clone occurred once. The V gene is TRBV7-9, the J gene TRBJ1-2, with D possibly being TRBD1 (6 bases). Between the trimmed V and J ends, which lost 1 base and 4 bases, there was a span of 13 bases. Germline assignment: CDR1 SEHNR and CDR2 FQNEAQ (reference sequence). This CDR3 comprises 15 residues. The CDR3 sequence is CASSLGWGLGYGYTF. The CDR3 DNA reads TGTGCCAGCAGCTTAGGTTGGGGGCTCGGCTATGGCTACACCTTC.

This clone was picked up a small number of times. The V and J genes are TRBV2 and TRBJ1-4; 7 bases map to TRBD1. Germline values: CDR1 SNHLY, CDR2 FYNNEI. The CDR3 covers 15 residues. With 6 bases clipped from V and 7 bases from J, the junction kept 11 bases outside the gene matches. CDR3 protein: CASRPTGAGGEKLFF. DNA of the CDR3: TGTGCCAGCAGGCCAACAGGGGCGGGAGGTGAAAAACTGTTTTTT.

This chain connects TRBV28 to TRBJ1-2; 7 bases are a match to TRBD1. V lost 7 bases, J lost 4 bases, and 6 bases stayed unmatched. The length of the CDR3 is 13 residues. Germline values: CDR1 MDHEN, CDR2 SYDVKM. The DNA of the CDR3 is TGTGCCAGCACCGACCAGGGGGGCTATGGCTACACCTTC. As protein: CASTDQGGYGYTF.

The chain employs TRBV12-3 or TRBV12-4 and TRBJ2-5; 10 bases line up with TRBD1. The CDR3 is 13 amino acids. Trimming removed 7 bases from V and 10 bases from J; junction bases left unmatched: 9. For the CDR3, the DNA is TGTGCCAGCATCGTTGCGACAGGGGGCGTCCAGTACTTC. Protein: CASIVATGGVQYF.

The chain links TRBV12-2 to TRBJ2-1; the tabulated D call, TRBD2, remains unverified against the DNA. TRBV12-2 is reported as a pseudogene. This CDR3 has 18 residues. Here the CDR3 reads CASRFPKIPGPPGNEQFF. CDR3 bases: TGTGCAAGTCGCTTCCCCAAGATCCCGGGCCCCCCGGGGAATGAGCAGTTCTTC.

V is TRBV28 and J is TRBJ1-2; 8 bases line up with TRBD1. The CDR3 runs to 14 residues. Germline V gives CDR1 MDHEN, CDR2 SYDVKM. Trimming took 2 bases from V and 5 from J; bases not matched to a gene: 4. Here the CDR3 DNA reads TGTGCCAGCAGTTTACAGGGGGCGCGATATGGCTACACCTTC. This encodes CASSLQGARYGYTF.

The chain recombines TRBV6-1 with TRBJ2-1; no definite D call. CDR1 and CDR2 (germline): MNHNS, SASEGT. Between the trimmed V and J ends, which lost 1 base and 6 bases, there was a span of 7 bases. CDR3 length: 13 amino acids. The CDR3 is CASSEGLLNEQFF. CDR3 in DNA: TGTGCCAGCAGTGAAGGGCTCCTCAATGAGCAGTTCTTC.

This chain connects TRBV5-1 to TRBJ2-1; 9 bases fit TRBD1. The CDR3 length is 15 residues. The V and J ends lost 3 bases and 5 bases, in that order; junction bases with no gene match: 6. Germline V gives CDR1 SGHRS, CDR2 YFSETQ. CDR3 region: CASSWTGTGNNEQFF. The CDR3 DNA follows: TGCGCCAGCAGCTGGACCGGGACAGGGAACAATGAGCAGTTCTTC.

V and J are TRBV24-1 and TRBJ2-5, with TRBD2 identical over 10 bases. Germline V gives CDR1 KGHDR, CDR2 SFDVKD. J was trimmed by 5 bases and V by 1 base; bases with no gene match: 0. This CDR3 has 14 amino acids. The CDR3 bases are TGTGCCACCAGTGATTTTAGCGGGAGGGAGACCCAGTACTTC. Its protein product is CATSDFSGRETQYF.

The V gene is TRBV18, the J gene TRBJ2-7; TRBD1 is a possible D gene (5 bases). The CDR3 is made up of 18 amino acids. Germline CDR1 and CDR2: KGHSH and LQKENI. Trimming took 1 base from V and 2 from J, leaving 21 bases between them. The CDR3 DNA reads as TGTGCCAGCTCACCACTAGGACGGAATCAGGGAAGACCCTACGAGCAGTACTTC. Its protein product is CASSPLGRNQGRPYEQYF.

Written as DNA, the CDR3 is TGCAGTGCTAGTGCCCCAACTAGCGGGGTGTACGAGCAGTACTTC. As protein: CSASAPTSGVYEQYF. J is TRBJ2-7 and V is TRBV20-1; 10 bases are shared with TRBD2. Trimming at V came to 3 bases and at J to 4 bases, leaving 9 bases not matched to a gene. This CDR3 is built from 15 residues. The germline CDR1 and CDR2 sequences are DFQATT and SNEGSKA (reference sequence).

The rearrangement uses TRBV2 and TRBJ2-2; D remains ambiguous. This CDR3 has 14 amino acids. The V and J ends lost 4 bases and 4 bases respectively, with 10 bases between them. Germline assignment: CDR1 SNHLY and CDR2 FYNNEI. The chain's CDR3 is CASSVLLSTGELFF. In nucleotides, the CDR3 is TGTGCCAGCAGTGTCCTTTTGAGCACCGGGGAGCTGTTTTTT.

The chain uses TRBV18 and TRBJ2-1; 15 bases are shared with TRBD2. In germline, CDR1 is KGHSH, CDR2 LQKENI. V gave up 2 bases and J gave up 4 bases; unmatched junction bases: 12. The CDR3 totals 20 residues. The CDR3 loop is CASSPSGTSGGPTLYNEQFF. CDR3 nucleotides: TGTGCCAGCTCACCATCCGGGACTAGCGGGGGGCCCACACTATACAATGAGCAGTTCTTC.

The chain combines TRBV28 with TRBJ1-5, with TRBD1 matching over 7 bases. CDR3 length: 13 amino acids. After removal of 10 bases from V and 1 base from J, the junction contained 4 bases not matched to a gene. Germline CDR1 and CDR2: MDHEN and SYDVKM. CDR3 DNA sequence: TGTGCCATCAAGACAGGGAGCAATCAGCCCCAGCATTTT. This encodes CAIKTGSNQPQHF.

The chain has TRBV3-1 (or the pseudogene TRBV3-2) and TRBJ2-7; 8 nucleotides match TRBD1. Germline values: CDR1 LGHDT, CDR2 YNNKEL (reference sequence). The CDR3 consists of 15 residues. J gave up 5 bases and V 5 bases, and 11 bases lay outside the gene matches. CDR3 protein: CASSFRTGRSNEQYF. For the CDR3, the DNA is TGTGCCAGCAGCTTCCGGACAGGGAGGAGTAACGAGCAGTACTTC.

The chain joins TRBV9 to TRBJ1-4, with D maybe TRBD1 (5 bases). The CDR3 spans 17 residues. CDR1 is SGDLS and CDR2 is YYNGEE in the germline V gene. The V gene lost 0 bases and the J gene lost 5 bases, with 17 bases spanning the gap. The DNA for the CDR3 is TGTGCCAGCAGCGTAGGAGGCGGGGCGAGCTCCAATGAAAAACTGTTTTTT. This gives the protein CASSVGGGASSNEKLFF. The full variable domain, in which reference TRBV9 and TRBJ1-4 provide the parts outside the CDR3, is DSGVTQTPKHLITATGQRVTLRCSPRSGDLSVYWYQQSLDQGLQFLIQYYNGEERAKGNILERFSAQQFPDLHSELNLSSLELGDSALYFCASSVGGGASSNEKLFFGSGTQLSVL.

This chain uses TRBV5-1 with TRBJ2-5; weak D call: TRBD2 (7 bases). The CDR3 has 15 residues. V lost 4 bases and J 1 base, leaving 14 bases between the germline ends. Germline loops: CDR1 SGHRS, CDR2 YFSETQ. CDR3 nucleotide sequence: TGCGCCAGCAGCGTCGGGGGCGGGGGCCAAGAGACCCAGTACTTC. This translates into CASSVGGGGQETQYF.

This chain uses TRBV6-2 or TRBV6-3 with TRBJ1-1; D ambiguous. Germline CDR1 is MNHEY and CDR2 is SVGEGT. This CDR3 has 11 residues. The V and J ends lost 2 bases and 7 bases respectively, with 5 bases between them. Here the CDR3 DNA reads TGTGCCAGCAGTTACCCGGGTGAAGCTTTCTTT. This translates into CASSYPGEAFF.